The TCR beta chain under discussion was sequenced for a study of T cells in Graves' hyperthyroidism and ophthalmopathy. This clonotype was recorded at least ten times. Its antigen is not known. Study outcomes and limitations: Most clonotypes that expanded in the thyroid above 0.001 also showed up in blood. The model made its ophthalmopathy prediction, and onset followed a median approximately 7 months later.

Those with hyperthyroidism were 18 to 65 years old, newly diagnosed, and ill for under 2 months. Diagnoses were established using clinical symptoms, serum thyroxine and TRAb, thyroid ultrasound and orbital computed tomography. Amplification of TCR beta CDR3 regions used RNA as the template. TCR CDR3 regions were first amplified by RT-PCR with HTBI primers. Via MiXCR, TCRdb re-called the multiplex PCR reads, giving one row per CDR3 protein. This table has about 360,000 distinct CDR3 sequences, approximately 13% appearing once. J gave up 0 bases and V 6 bases, and 4 bases lay outside the gene matches. Germline loops: CDR1 SQVTM, CDR2 ANQGSEA. The CDR3 is 13 residues long.

The sequence was obtained from a woman in her late teens or twenties with Graves' hyperthyroidism. The sequenced sample consisted of blood. The chain recombines TRBV29-1 with TRBJ1-2; 7 positions agree with TRBD1. CDR3 sequence: CSVWDRTNYGYTF. CDR3 DNA: TGCAGCGTCTGGGACAGAACTAACTATGGCTACACCTTC.